This TCR beta chain was observed in a study of blood T cell repertoires in COVID-19 (dated by TCRdb to the early 2020s). General notes on the study: Samples covering the acute and convalescent phases of COVID-19 were provided by collaborators in the United States, Italy and Spain. The prospective study material was composed of cDNA or gDNA derived from T cells, B-cell-depleted T cells, or PBMCs. Deeply sampled blood TCRbeta repertoires from subjects exposed to, actively infected with, or recovered from COVID-19 were included in the dataset. The repertoires were released in a freely available public database meant as a resource for research on the immune response to SARS-CoV-2. Samples were obtained from the ongoing ImmuneRACE study (first 160 participants) and from about 1,300 subjects provided by 6 global collaborators. A de-identified subject ID, COVID-19 status, age in years and sex were almost always included in the sample metadata. Where available, HLA class I and class II types were obtained from metadata supplied by the sample provider rather than from assay-based typing. What the work shows at the level of the full study, not this receptor alone: The amount of clinical and demographic metadata varied by source and participant and was provided uncurated.

Collaborating institutions collected whole blood in K2EDTA tubes following their own protocols. For TCRbeta analysis, collaborators shipped samples as frozen whole blood, isolated PBMCs, or DNA extracted from either of those sample types. This clone appeared a few times. Its antigen is not yet known. No base quality values were provided; no much bigger clone lies one nucleotide off. TCRbeta CDR3 regions were amplified from genomic DNA by means of the immunoSEQ Assay, a bias-controlled multiplex PCR. Concerning the study's data processing: Within the assay, amplification of reference gene primers was used to estimate how many nucleated cells each sample contained. Sequence reads were collapsed and filtered to measure the absolute abundance of every unique TCRbeta CDR3 rearrangement. For each sample, productive Simpson clonality was calculated as the square root of Simpson's diversity index across productive rearrangements. The table was pulled from immuneACCESS by TCRdb, which kept in-frame rearrangements only. Such tables lose some clones; where checked, under half of the loss comes from unresolved V genes, and the rest has no known cause. D and trimming come from the DNA, and the V and J calls and clone size come from that table. Within this sample are 90,000 to 100,000 clones, with more than 60% of them counted one time only. The ten largest clones take up approximately 24% of the sample.

V is trimmed back by 2 bases and J by 7 bases, and the junction contains 9 bases that no gene match accounts for. CDR1 and CDR2, looked up from the germline V gene, are SGDLS and YYNGEE. Its CDR3 holds 16 amino acids, cysteine through phenylalanine. Only CDR3 DNA is held: 48 bases, read in frame from base 1. The rearranged segments are TRBV9 and TRBJ2-1; 10 bases in the middle match TRBD2. The specimen was peripheral blood. The receptor's source is a man between 65 and 85 years old with acute or convalescent COVID-19. Read as DNA, the sequence is TGTGCCAGCAGCGTCTCCAGCGGGAGGGCCTTGAATGAGCAGTTCTTC. Its product reads: CASSVSSGRALNEQFF.